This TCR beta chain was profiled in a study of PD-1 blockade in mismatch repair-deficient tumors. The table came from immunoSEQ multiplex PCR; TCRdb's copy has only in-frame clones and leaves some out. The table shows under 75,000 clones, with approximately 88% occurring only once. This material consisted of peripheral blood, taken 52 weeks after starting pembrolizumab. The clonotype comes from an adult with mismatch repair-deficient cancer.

CDR3 in amino acids: CASRSGTDTQYF. CDR3 nucleotide sequence: TGTGCCAGCAGAAGCGGCACAGATACGCAGTATTTT. The chain employs TRBV7-6 and TRBJ2-3, with D uncertain. Per the germline V gene, CDR1 is SGHVS and CDR2 is FNYEAQ. CDR3 length: 12 residues. Trimming shortened V by 6 bases and J by 1 base, and 5 bases separated the two germline ends.